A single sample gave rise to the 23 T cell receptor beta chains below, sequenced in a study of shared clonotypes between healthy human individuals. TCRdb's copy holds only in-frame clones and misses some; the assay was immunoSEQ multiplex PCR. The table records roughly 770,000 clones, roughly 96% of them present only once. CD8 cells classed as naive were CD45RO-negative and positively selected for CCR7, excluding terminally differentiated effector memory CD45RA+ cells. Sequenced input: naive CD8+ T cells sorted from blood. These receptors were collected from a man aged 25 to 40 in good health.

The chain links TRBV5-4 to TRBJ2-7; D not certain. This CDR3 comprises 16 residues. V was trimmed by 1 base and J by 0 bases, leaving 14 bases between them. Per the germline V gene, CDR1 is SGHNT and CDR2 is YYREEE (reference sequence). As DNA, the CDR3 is TGTGCCAGCAGCTTGTGGGCTGACTCGAGCTCCTACGAGCAGTACTTC. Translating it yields CASSLWADSSSYEQYF.

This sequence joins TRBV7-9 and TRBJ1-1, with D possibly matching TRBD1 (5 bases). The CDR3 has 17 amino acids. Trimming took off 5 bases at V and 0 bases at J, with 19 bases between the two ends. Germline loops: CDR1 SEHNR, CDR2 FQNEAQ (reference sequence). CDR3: CASSNHRDGRLNTEAFF. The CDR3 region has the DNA TGTGCCAGCAGCAACCACCGGGACGGAAGACTGAACACTGAAGCTTTCTTT.

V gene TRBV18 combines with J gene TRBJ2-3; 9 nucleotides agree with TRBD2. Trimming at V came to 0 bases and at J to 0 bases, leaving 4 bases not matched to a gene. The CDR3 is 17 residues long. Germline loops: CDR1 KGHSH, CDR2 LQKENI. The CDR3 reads CASSPPSGGPSTDTQYF. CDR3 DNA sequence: TGTGCCAGCTCACCACCTAGCGGGGGACCTAGCACAGATACGCAGTATTTT.

Here the CDR3 DNA reads TGTGCCAGCAGCTTAGGGTCTAGCGGTGGCCAAGAGACCCAGTACTTC. Its protein product is CASSLGSSGGQETQYF. This chain links TRBV11-2 with TRBJ2-5; TRBD2 aligns across 7 bases. The junction had 6 bases not matched to a gene; V was cut back by 1 base and J by 1 base. Germline V CDR1 and CDR2: SGHAT, FQNNGV. The CDR3 contains 16 residues.

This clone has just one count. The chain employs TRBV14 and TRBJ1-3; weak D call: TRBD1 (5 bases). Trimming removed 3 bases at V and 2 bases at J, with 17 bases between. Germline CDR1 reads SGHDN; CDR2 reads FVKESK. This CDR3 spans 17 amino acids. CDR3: CASSHAPGTDTGNTIYF. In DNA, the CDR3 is TGTGCCAGCAGCCACGCGCCGGGGACCGACACTGGAAACACCATATATTTT.

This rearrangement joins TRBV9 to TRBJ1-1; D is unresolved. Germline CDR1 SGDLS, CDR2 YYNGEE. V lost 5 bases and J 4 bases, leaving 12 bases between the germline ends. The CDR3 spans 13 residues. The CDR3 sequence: CASSPPGPTEAFF. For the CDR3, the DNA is TGTGCCAGCAGTCCCCCGGGCCCCACTGAAGCTTTCTTT.

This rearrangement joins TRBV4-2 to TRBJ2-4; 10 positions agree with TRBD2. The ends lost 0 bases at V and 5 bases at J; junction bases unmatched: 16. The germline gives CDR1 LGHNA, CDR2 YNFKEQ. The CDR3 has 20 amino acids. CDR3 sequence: CASSQEPPSLAGESQNIQYF. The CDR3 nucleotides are TGTGCCAGCAGCCAAGAGCCCCCTTCCCTAGCGGGAGAAAGTCAAAACATTCAGTACTTC.

CDR3 DNA: TGTGCCAGCAGCCCTATGACAGGGGGTAGCACAGATACGCAGTATTTT. Translated: CASSPMTGGSTDTQYF. The V call is TRBV7-9, the J call TRBJ2-3, with TRBD1 identical over 9 bases. V was clipped by 5 bases and J by 0 bases; unmatched bases: 6. The CDR3 totals 16 residues. The germline gives CDR1 SEHNR, CDR2 FQNEAQ (reference sequence). Complete variable domain (other parts from reference TRBV7-9 and TRBJ2-3): DTGVSQNPRHKITKRGQNVTFRCDPISEHNRLYWYRQTLGQGPEFLTYFQNEAQLEKSRLLSDRFSAERPKGSFSTLEIQRTEQGDSAMYLCASSPMTGGSTDTQYFGPGTRLTVL.

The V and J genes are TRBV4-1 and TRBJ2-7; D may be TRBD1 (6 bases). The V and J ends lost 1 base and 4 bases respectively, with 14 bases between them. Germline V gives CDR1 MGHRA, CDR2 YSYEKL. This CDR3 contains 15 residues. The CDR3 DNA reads TGCGCCAGCAGCCAAGCCGGGACAAACACATACGAGCAGTACTTC. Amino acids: CASSQAGTNTYEQYF.

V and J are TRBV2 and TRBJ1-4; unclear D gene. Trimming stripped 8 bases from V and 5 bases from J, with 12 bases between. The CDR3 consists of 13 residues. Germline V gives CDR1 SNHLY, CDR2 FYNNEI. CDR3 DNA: TGTGCCAGCCTCAGTCCGATAAATGAAAAACTGTTTTTT. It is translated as CASLSPINEKLFF.

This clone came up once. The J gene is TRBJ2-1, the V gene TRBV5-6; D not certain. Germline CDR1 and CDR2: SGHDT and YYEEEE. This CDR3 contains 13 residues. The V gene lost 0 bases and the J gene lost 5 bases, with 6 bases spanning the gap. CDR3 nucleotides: TGTGCCAGCAGCTTGGCCAGCAACAATGAGCAGTTCTTC. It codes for CASSLASNNEQFF. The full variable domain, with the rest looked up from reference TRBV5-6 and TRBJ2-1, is DAGVTQSPTHLIKTRGQQVTLRCSPKSGHDTVSWYQQALGQGPQFIFQYYEEEERQRGNFPDRFSGHQFPNYSSELNVNALLLGDSALYLCASSLASNNEQFFGPGTRLTVL.

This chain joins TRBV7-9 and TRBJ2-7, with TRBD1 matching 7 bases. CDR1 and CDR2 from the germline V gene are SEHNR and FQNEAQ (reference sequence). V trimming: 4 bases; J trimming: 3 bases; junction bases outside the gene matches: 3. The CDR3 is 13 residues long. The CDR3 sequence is CASSSPGGYEQYF. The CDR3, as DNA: TGTGCCAGCAGCTCCCCAGGGGGCTACGAGCAGTACTTC.

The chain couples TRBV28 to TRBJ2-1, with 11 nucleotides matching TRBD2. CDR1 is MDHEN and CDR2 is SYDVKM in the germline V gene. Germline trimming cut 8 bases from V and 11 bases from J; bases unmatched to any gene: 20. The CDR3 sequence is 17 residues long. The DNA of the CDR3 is TGTGCCAGCGGCGCTAGCGGGGGGACCATCCTCCCCCTTAAGCAGTTCTTC. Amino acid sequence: CASGASGGTILPLKQFF. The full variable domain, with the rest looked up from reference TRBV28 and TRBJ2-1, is DVKVTQSSRYLVKRTGEKVFLECVQDMDHENMFWYRQDPGLGLRLIYFSYDVKMKEKGDIPEGYSVSREKKERFSLILESASTNQTSMYLCASGASGGTILPLKQFFGPGTRLTVL.

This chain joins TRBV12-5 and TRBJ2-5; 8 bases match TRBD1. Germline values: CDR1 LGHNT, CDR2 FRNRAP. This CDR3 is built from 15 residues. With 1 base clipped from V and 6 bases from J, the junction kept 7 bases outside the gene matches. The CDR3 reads CASGLAPDRGKTQYF. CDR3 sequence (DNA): TGTGCTAGTGGTTTGGCCCCCGACAGGGGTAAGACCCAGTACTTC.

Written as DNA, the CDR3 is TGTGCCAGCAGCTTAGGCCCAAGACTAGTCGTTACAGATACGCAGTATTTT. Its protein product is CASSLGPRLVVTDTQYF. The rearrangement joins TRBV13 to TRBJ2-3, with D perhaps TRBD2 (6 bases). Germline loops: CDR1 PRHDT, CDR2 FYEKMQ (reference sequence). This CDR3 comprises 17 residues. V gave up 0 bases and J gave up 3 bases, with 16 bases separating them.

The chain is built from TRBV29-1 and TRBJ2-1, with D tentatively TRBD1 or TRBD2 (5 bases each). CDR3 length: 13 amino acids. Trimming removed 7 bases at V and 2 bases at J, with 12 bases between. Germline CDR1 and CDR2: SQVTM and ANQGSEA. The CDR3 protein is CSAGTPTYNEQFF. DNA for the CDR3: TGCAGCGCCGGGACCCCAACCTACAATGAGCAGTTCTTC.

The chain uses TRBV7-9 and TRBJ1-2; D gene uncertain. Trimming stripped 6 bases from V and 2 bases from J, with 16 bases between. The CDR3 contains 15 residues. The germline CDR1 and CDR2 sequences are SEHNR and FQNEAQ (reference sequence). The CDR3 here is CASSPPIRANYGYTF. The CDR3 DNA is TGTGCCAGCAGTCCTCCGATACGGGCAAACTATGGCTACACCTTC.

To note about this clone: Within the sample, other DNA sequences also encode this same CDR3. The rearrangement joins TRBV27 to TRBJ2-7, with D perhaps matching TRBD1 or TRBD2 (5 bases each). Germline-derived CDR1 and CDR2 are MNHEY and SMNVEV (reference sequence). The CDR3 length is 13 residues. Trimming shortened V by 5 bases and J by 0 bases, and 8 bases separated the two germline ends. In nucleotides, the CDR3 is TGTGCCAGCAGTCGGGGACCCTCCTACGAGCAGTACTTC. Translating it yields CASSRGPSYEQYF.

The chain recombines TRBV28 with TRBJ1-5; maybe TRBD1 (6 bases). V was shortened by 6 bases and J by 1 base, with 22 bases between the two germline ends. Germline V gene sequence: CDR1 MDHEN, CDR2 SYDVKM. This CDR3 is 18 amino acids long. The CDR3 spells CASSRRGSGDGSNQPQHF. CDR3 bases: TGTGCCAGCAGCCGCCGGGGTTCAGGGGACGGAAGCAATCAGCCCCAGCATTTT.

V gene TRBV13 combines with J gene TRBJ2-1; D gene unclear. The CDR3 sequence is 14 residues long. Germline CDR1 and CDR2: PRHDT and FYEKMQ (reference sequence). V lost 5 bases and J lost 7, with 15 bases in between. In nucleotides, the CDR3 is TGTGCCAGCAGCCATTGGACGGATAGAAATGAGCAGTTCTTC. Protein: CASSHWTDRNEQFF.

CDR3 residues: CASSYLGLAGGDTQYF. The CDR3 nucleotides are TGTGCCAGCAGTTACCTGGGACTAGCGGGAGGAGATACGCAGTATTTT. The chain joins TRBV6-5 to TRBJ2-3, with 15 bases that match TRBD2. The junction had 2 bases not matched to a gene; V was cut back by 2 bases and J by 5 bases. The germline V gene has CDR1 MNHEY and CDR2 SVGAGI. The CDR3 totals 16 residues.

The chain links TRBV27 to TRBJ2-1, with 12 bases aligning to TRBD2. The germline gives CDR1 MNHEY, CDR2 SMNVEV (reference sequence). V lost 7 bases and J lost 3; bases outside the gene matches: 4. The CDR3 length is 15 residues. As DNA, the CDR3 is TGTGCCAGCATCCTAGCGGGAGGGAACTACAATGAGCAGTTCTTC. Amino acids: CASILAGGNYNEQFF.

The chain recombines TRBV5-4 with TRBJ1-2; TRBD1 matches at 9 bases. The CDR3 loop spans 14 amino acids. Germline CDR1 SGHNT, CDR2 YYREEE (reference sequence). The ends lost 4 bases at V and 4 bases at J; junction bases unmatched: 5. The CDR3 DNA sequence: TGTGCCAGCAGCAGGGGACAGGGTCCCTATGGCTACACCTTC. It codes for CASSRGQGPYGYTF.